The T cell receptor (beta chain) described here comes from a study of blood T cells in healthy people across ages. CDR3 length equals 12 residues. The germline V gene has CDR1 SQVTM and CDR2 ANQGSEA. Trimming pared 3 bases from V and 5 bases from J, leaving 10 bases between. Total RNA, at least 5 micrograms per sample, came from PBMCs. This clonotype was detected many times. Its antigen is as yet unknown. Study-level results: CMV status of donors was not determined, possibly confounding expanded clonotype changes.

The use of a sample-barcoded 5' primer and a J-beta primer mix characterized a second PCR of roughly 7 to 11 cycles. Each CDR3 protein is one row after TCRdb ran MiXCR on the 5' RACE reads. The profile shows 850,000 to 950,000 distinct CDR3 sequences, 25% to 30% of them singletons. Sequenced: blood. The chain links TRBV29-1 to TRBJ1-2; the D is unclear. The source of this sequence is an elderly woman in good health. The CDR3 reads CSVDSGRYGYTF. CDR3 DNA: TGCAGCGTTGACTCGGGGAGGTATGGCTACACCTTC.